The 31 T cell receptor beta chains below come from one sample, sequenced in a study of cytomegalovirus exposure and HLA in healthy donors. PCR involved 60 Vbeta and 13 Jbeta primers. The data were produced by immunoSEQ multiplex PCR, yet TCRdb's version contains in-frame clones alone and is incomplete. The sample totals 130,000 to 150,000 clones. The sample was PBMCs. These receptors were taken from a male donor in good health and CMV-seronegative.

The V gene is TRBV29-1, the J gene TRBJ1-5; 7 nucleotides align to TRBD1. CDR1 is SQVTM and CDR2 is ANQGSEA in the germline V gene. CDR3 size: 12 residues. CDR3 residues: CSARTGDQPQHF. The DNA of the CDR3 is TGCAGTGCGCGGACAGGCGATCAGCCCCAGCATTTT.

This chain links TRBV19 with TRBJ2-3, with TRBD2 as a possible D gene (5 bases). This CDR3 has 16 residues. CDR1 and CDR2 (germline): LNHDA, SQIVND (reference sequence). V was shortened by 5 bases and J by 0 bases, with 15 bases between the two germline ends. CDR3 bases: TGTGCCAGTAGTCTTTTTCAAAGCGGTAGCACAGATACGCAGTATTTT. Translating gives CASSLFQSGSTDTQYF.

The chain couples TRBV29-1 to TRBJ2-1; 12 nucleotides line up with TRBD2. J was trimmed by 8 bases and V by 7 bases; bases with no gene match: 9. Germline loops: CDR1 SQVTM, CDR2 ANQGSEA. This CDR3 is built from 14 residues. The chain's CDR3 is CSATTSGGRDEQFF. CDR3 nucleotide sequence: TGCAGCGCTACGACTAGCGGGGGACGAGATGAGCAGTTCTTC.

The V gene is TRBV15, the J gene TRBJ2-5, with 8 bases lining up with TRBD2. J lost 1 base, V lost 8 bases, and 6 bases had no gene match. This CDR3 has 14 amino acids. Per the germline V gene, CDR1 is LNHNV and CDR2 is YYDKDF (reference sequence). DNA for the CDR3: TGTGCCACCTCGGGCGGGGGGCGCCAAGAGACCCAGTACTTC. Translation gives CATSGGGRQETQYF.

The V call is TRBV30, the J call TRBJ1-1; perhaps TRBD1 as D (5 bases). The V end was cut by 5 bases, the J end by 9 bases, with 13 bases between. Germline CDR1 reads GTSNPN; CDR2 reads SVGIG (reference sequence). The CDR3 loop spans 11 amino acids. The CDR3 protein is CAWGRDFKAFF. CDR3 nucleotide sequence: TGTGCCTGGGGGAGGGACTTTAAAGCTTTCTTT.

The chain employs TRBV29-1 and TRBJ2-3, with TRBD2 matching 9 bases. V lost 4 bases to trimming and J lost 5 bases; unmatched junction nucleotides: 10. The CDR3 length is 15 residues. Germline V gene data show CDR1 as SQVTM and CDR2 as ANQGSEA. Here the CDR3 DNA reads TGCAGCGTTGTCTTACGCGGGGGGGCAAGAGATACGCAGTATTTT. It encodes CSVVLRGGARDTQYF.

The chain combines TRBV7-8 with TRBJ2-2; D remains ambiguous. The germline CDR1 and CDR2 sequences are SGHVS and FQNEAQ. V was shortened by 3 bases and J by 6 bases, with 5 bases between the two germline ends. CDR3 length: 12 amino acids. CDR3 nucleotide sequence: TGTGCCAGCAGCTTCCAGGCCGGGGAGCTGTTTTTT. Encoded protein: CASSFQAGELFF.

The J gene is TRBJ2-4, the V gene TRBV6-1, with 7 positions matching TRBD1. Germline CDR1 MNHNS, CDR2 SASEGT. The CDR3 consists of 13 residues. V trimming: 5 bases; J trimming: 7 bases; junction bases outside the gene matches: 5. The CDR3 coding sequence is TGTGCCAGCAGTAAGACAGGGTTGAACATTCAGTACTTC. As protein: CASSKTGLNIQYF.

V and J are TRBV6-5 and TRBJ1-5, with TRBD1 matching over 8 bases. CDR1 is MNHEY and CDR2 is SVGAGI in the germline V gene. V gave up 4 bases and J gave up 1 base; unmatched junction bases: 6. The CDR3 length is 16 residues. The DNA for the CDR3 is TGTGCCAGCAGTTCCAGGACAGGGAAGAGCAATCAGCCCCAGCATTTT. Translation: CASSSRTGKSNQPQHF.

The chain carries TRBV7-6 and TRBJ2-6; 8 nucleotides line up with TRBD1. In germline, CDR1 is SGHVS, CDR2 FNYEAQ. With V trimmed by 5 bases and J by 4 bases, 7 bases remained unmatched. CDR3 size: 16 residues. In nucleotides, the CDR3 is TGTGCCAGCAGCGCCCGGACAGGGTTAGGGGCCAACGTCCTGACTTTC. Translating it yields CASSARTGLGANVLTF.

The chain is built from TRBV7-8 and TRBJ2-5, with a possible D match to TRBD2 (5 bases). The J call may be incorrect, as the DNA end agrees better with TRBJ2-7. The CDR3 totals 14 residues. Per germline, CDR1 SGHVS and CDR2 FQNEAQ. CDR3 amino acids: CASSLRTDHYEQYF. For the CDR3, the DNA is TGTGCCAGCAGCTTACGGACTGACCACTACGAGCAGTACTTC.

The chain employs TRBV30 and TRBJ1-1, with D tentatively TRBD1 (6 bases). The CDR3 is 16 residues long. Germline CDR1 is GTSNPN and CDR2 is SVGIG (reference sequence). V was clipped by 5 bases and J by 7 bases, with 26 bases between them. The CDR3 DNA reads as TGTGCCTGGGGTCAGGGGAGGGGGGCGGCTGGGGGTGAAGCTTTCTTT. Translated: CAWGQGRGAAGGEAFF.

This sequence joins TRBV30 and TRBJ2-7; tentatively, D is TRBD2 (6 bases). Trimming took 2 bases from V and 2 from J, leaving 10 bases between them. Per germline, CDR1 GTSNPN and CDR2 SVGIG (reference sequence). This CDR3 region has 13 residues. Here the CDR3 reads CAWSLGTPYEQYF. The CDR3 nucleotides read TGTGCCTGGAGTCTAGGGACTCCCTACGAGCAGTACTTC.

The J gene is TRBJ2-7, the V gene TRBV18; 9 bases are shared with TRBD2. The CDR3 has 15 residues. The V segment lost 6 bases and the J segment 1 base; nucleotides outside the gene matches: 7. Germline CDR1 reads KGHSH; CDR2 reads LQKENI. The CDR3 region is CASSLGTSLSYEQYF. CDR3 DNA: TGTGCCAGCTCCCTCGGGACTAGCCTTTCCTACGAGCAGTACTTC. Combining the CDR3 with reference TRBV18 and TRBJ2-7 gives the whole variable domain NAGVMQNPRHLVRRRGQEARLRCSPMKGHSHVYWYRQLPEEGLKFMVYLQKENIIDESGMPKERFSAEFPKEGPSILRIQQVVRGDSAAYFCASSLGTSLSYEQYFGPGTRLTVT.

The rearrangement uses TRBV15 and TRBJ2-3, with D tentatively TRBD1 (7 bases). The V gene's germline CDR1 is LNHNV and CDR2 YYDKDF (reference sequence). Trimming removed 3 bases from V and 5 bases from J, with 18 bases in between. The CDR3 consists of 16 residues. The CDR3 is CATSSYERGRGDTQYF. CDR3 nucleotides: TGTGCCACCAGCAGTTACGAGAGGGGGCGGGGAGATACGCAGTATTTT.

The chain couples TRBV6-5 to TRBJ1-5; D gene unclear. Between the trimmed V and J ends, which lost 0 bases and 0 bases, there was a span of 9 bases. The CDR3 spans 16 residues. CDR1 and CDR2 (germline): MNHEY, SVGAGI. The CDR3 nucleotides are TGTGCCAGCAGTTACTCGATAGATTATAGCAATCAGCCCCAGCATTTT. Protein: CASSYSIDYSNQPQHF.

The genes are TRBV18 and TRBJ1-1; D is unclear. The CDR3 totals 14 residues. From germline, CDR1 is KGHSH and CDR2 LQKENI. V was clipped by 0 bases and J by 10 bases, with 15 bases between them. The DNA of the CDR3 is TGTGCCAGCTCACCACCGGATCGAGGGCCTCCAGCTTTCTTT. Its protein is CASSPPDRGPPAFF.

The chain has TRBV2 and TRBJ1-1; 10 bases align to TRBD1. Germline V gene data show CDR1 as SNHLY and CDR2 as FYNNEI. V lost 6 bases, J lost 11 bases, and 9 bases stayed unmatched. The CDR3 loop spans 13 amino acids. The DNA for the CDR3 is TGTGCCAGCAGGACCCGGGACAGGGGAGACGCTTTCTTT. Protein: CASRTRDRGDAFF.

The gene calls are TRBV10-3 and TRBJ2-7, with 11 bases matching TRBD2. V lost 2 bases and J lost 1; bases outside the gene matches: 1. CDR1 and CDR2 (germline): ENHRY, SYGVKD. This CDR3 has 15 residues. This chain's CDR3 is CAISELAGGSYEQYF. The CDR3 coding sequence is TGTGCCATCAGTGAGCTAGCGGGAGGTTCCTACGAGCAGTACTTC.

The chain carries TRBV7-8 and TRBJ2-1; 9 bases are shared with TRBD2. The ends lost 8 bases at V and 4 bases at J; junction bases unmatched: 3. Germline loops: CDR1 SGHVS, CDR2 FQNEAQ. CDR3 length equals 13 residues. CDR3 loop: CASGGLAYNEQFF. CDR3 nucleotide sequence: TGTGCCAGCGGGGGACTAGCTTACAATGAGCAGTTCTTC.

The V call is TRBV28, the J call TRBJ2-7; 10 bases fit TRBD1. Germline values: CDR1 MDHEN, CDR2 SYDVKM. Losses at the gene ends were 6 bases for V and 5 bases for J; bases not matched to a gene: 10. The CDR3 runs 15 residues. CDR3 sequence reads: CASSRLGQGSDEQYF. CDR3 DNA: TGTGCCAGCAGCCGCTTGGGACAGGGGAGCGACGAGCAGTACTTC.

The V and J genes are TRBV5-1 and TRBJ2-2; 11 positions agree with TRBD2. Germline values: CDR1 SGHRS, CDR2 YFSETQ. The V gene end was trimmed by 1 base and the J gene end by 2 bases; junction bases not matched to a gene: 1. The CDR3 spans 16 residues. This chain's CDR3 is CASSLRLAGNTGELFF. The CDR3 nucleotides read TGCGCCAGCAGCTTGAGACTAGCGGGAAACACCGGGGAGCTGTTTTTT.

This chain links TRBV6-5 with TRBJ2-1; TRBD2 aligns across 7 bases. V was clipped by 0 bases and J by 1 base; unmatched bases: 3. The V gene's germline CDR1 is MNHEY and CDR2 SVGAGI. There are 16 residues in the CDR3. This CDR3 is CASSYSKLASYNEQFF. CDR3 coding DNA: TGTGCCAGCAGTTACTCGAAACTAGCGTCCTACAATGAGCAGTTCTTC.

The rearrangement joins TRBV28 to TRBJ1-1; 7 bases are shared with TRBD1. Losses at the gene ends were 5 bases for V and 6 bases for J; bases not matched to a gene: 15. CDR3 length: 16 residues. Germline lookup yields CDR1 MDHEN and CDR2 SYDVKM. CDR3 DNA: TGTGCCAGCAGTCCCATGACAGGGAGAGGGTTCTCTGAAGCTTTCTTT. This encodes CASSPMTGRGFSEAFF. Full variable domain (remainder filled in from reference TRBV28 and TRBJ1-1): DVKVTQSSRYLVKRTGEKVFLECVQDMDHENMFWYRQDPGLGLRLIYFSYDVKMKEKGDIPEGYSVSREKKERFSLILESASTNQTSMYLCASSPMTGRGFSEAFFGQGTRLTVV.

This chain connects TRBV15 to TRBJ1-2; possible D gene TRBD1, 5 bases. Germline V lookup: CDR1 LNHNV, CDR2 YYDKDF (reference sequence). The CDR3 covers 16 residues. V was trimmed by 1 base and J by 2 bases, leaving 14 bases between them. The CDR3 DNA follows: TGTGCCACCAGCAGAGCGAGACAGTTCGGGAACTATGGCTACACCTTC. Protein sequence: CATSRARQFGNYGYTF.

Points on this clone: Different DNA sequences within this sample yield the same CDR3. The rearrangement links TRBV18 to TRBJ2-5; weak D call: TRBD2 (6 bases). Trimming removed 3 bases at V and 5 bases at J, with 7 bases between. CDR1 KGHSH and CDR2 LQKENI come from the germline V gene. The CDR3 is 12 amino acids. CDR3 in amino acids: CASSPGGETQYF. Here the CDR3 DNA reads TGTGCCAGCTCACCGGGAGGTGAGACCCAGTACTTC.

This chain joins TRBV28 and TRBJ2-5; TRBD2 matches 7 bases. This CDR3 spans 16 amino acids. Germline values: CDR1 MDHEN, CDR2 SYDVKM. Trimming removed 3 bases from V and 4 bases from J; junction bases left unmatched: 11. The CDR3 spells CASSFGEGTRGETQYF. In DNA, the CDR3 is TGTGCCAGCAGTTTCGGGGAGGGGACCCGGGGAGAGACCCAGTACTTC.

This rearrangement joins TRBV27 to TRBJ2-7; tentatively, D is TRBD1 (6 bases). V lost 7 bases and J 3 bases, leaving 16 bases between the germline ends. CDR3 length: 14 amino acids. In germline, CDR1 is MNHEY, CDR2 SMNVEV (reference sequence). CDR3 nucleotide sequence: TGTGCCAGCAAGAGGGGGATTGGAGACTACGAGCAGTACTTC. Translating gives CASKRGIGDYEQYF.

The V call is TRBV29-1, the J call TRBJ2-5, with 13 bases aligning to TRBD2. The CDR3 loop spans 15 amino acids. V was clipped by 3 bases and J by 2 bases; unmatched bases: 3. In germline, CDR1 is SQVTM, CDR2 ANQGSEA. The CDR3 region has the DNA TGCAGCGTTGACGGGACTAGCGGGGTACAAGAGACCCAGTACTTC. Encoded protein: CSVDGTSGVQETQYF.

V gene TRBV30 combines with J gene TRBJ1-3, with 7 bases lining up with TRBD1. After removal of 8 bases from V and 5 bases from J, the junction contained 15 bases not matched to a gene. This CDR3 spans 15 amino acids. CDR1 is GTSNPN, CDR2 SVGIG, per germline (reference sequence). The CDR3 protein is CAHVRQGISRNTIYF. CDR3 DNA: TGTGCCCACGTGAGACAGGGAATTTCTAGAAACACCATATATTTT.

The rearrangement joins TRBV2 to TRBJ1-3, with D possibly TRBD1 on 6 matching bases. Trimming left V 4 bases short and J 4 bases short, with 14 bases between. Germline loops: CDR1 SNHLY, CDR2 FYNNEI. The CDR3 length is 15 residues. The CDR3 sequence is CASSVGQQGGNTIYF. CDR3 bases: TGTGCCAGCAGTGTCGGTCAACAGGGAGGAAACACCATATATTTT. The whole variable domain, remainder taken from reference TRBV2 and TRBJ1-3, is EPEVTQTPSHQVTQMGQEVILRCVPISNHLYFYWYRQILGQKVEFLVSFYNNEISEKSEIFDDQFSVERPDGSNFTLKIRSTKLEDSAMYFCASSVGQQGGNTIYFGEGSWLTVV.